Listed below are T cell receptor beta chains from one sample, sequenced in a study of patients and donors after allogeneic stem cell transplantation. In TCRdb, the RT-PCR reads were re-called with MiXCR into one record per CDR3 protein. This table holds approximately 220,000 distinct CDR3 sequences, 38% found once. Sequencing was done on a sample of blood, either unsorted or a sorted T cell fraction (not recorded which). These TCRs come from a human donor who was either an allogeneic HSCT recipient or a stem cell or donor lymphocyte infusion donor (not recorded which). It is not recorded whose cells these are; they may come from a transplant donor. Both conserved end residues are trimmed from each CDR3.

cdr3_aa,v_call,j_call
ASSPTVAGAYEQY,TRBV4-3,TRBJ2-7
ASSLATGLNTEAF,TRBV5-1,TRBJ1-1
ASNYFDRGHEAF,TRBV12-3/TRBV12-4,TRBJ1-1
SVVQGDQPQH,TRBV29-1,TRBJ1-5
ASSLGRGELF,TRBV5-1,TRBJ2-2
ASSLRQGPFWDTGELF,TRBV7-6,TRBJ2-2
ASTTRQGMADTQY,TRBV12-3/TRBV12-4,TRBJ2-3
SVYPASGGSNTGELF,TRBV29-1,TRBJ2-2
ASSYATGSGTEAF,TRBV6-5,TRBJ1-1
ASSPQGTGLGGQPQH,TRBV18,TRBJ1-5
ASSFGGGHDTQY,TRBV6-2/TRBV6-3,TRBJ2-3
ASTETPTDNEQF,TRBV2,TRBJ2-1
ASSPGHYVDTGELF,TRBV5-1,TRBJ2-2
SAPREAGGLDNEQF,TRBV20-1,TRBJ2-1
ASSGTGRKLF,TRBV9,TRBJ1-4
ASSGFIQETQY,TRBV25-1,TRBJ2-5
ASSPWGSNSPLH,TRBV7-9,TRBJ1-6
SVKGFGETQY,TRBV20-1,TRBJ2-5
SAGGQYTEAF,TRBV20-1,TRBJ1-1
SVSRPGGKTDTQY,TRBV29-1,TRBJ2-3
ASSSSTVGAISNYGYT,TRBV12-3/TRBV12-4,TRBJ1-2
ASSWGFIQETQY,TRBV7-9,TRBJ2-5
ASSIDPINSNQPQH,TRBV19,TRBJ1-5
ASSRQGRNQPQH,TRBV18,TRBJ1-5
ASSSSGGVTGELF,TRBV7-7,TRBJ2-2
ASSMWGQNSYEQY,TRBV19,TRBJ2-7
ASSPNRVSGNTIY,TRBV12-3/TRBV12-4,TRBJ1-3
ASSLGQESYEQY,TRBV12-3/TRBV12-4,TRBJ2-7
ASSQPSGNRGAF,TRBV4-1,TRBJ1-1
ASGLSGAPTYGYT,TRBV12-5,TRBJ1-2
ASSLARNRGQDTQY,TRBV12-3/TRBV12-4,TRBJ2-3
ASSFRGMVTGYT,TRBV5-5,TRBJ1-2
ASSRPSSGIMEQY,TRBV3-1,TRBJ2-7
ATSSGDQPQH,TRBV24-1,TRBJ1-5
ASSLPPGGGKITEQF,TRBV12-3/TRBV12-4,TRBJ2-1
ASSQRFQEDEKLF,TRBV4-1,TRBJ1-4
AFDRVGTDTQY,TRBV30,TRBJ2-3
ASSYPYSGDYEQY,TRBV6-2/TRBV6-3,TRBJ2-7
SASQEGDQPQH,TRBV20-1,TRBJ1-5
ASSLEGLEAF,TRBV12-3/TRBV12-4,TRBJ1-1
ASSAGVTTNEKLF,TRBV12-3/TRBV12-4,TRBJ1-4
ATKRTGGAEYGYT,TRBV27,TRBJ1-2